This TCR beta chain was found in a study of T cell changes during pregnancy in multiple sclerosis. Generated by immunoSEQ multiplex PCR, the TCRdb table keeps only in-frame clones and is missing some. The sample includes around 62,000 clones, approximately 90% of them seen just once. The sample holds one count of this clone. CDR3 length: 14 amino acids. CDR1 and CDR2 from the germline V gene are KGHSH and LQKENI. The V gene lost 5 bases and the J gene lost 1 base, with 9 bases spanning the gap. The chain has TRBV18 and TRBJ1-5; D might be TRBD1 (6 bases). Sequences were derived from peripheral blood, sampled in the first trimester of pregnancy. The receptor's source is a female donor with multiple sclerosis, enrolled in a pregnancy study. The CDR3 coding sequence is TGTGCCAGCTCATATGACAGGAGCAATCAGCCCCAGCATTTT. Its translation is CASSYDRSNQPQHF.